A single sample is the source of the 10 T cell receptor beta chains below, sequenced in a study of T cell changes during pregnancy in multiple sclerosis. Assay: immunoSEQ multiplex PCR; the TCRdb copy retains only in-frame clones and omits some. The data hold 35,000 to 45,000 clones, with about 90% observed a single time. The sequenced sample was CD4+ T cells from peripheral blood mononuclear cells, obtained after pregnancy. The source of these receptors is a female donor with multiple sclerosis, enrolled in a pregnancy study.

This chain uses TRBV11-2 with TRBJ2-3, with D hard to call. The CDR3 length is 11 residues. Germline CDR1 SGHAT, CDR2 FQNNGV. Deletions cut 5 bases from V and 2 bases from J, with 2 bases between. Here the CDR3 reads CASSLTDTQYF. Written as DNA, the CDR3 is TGTGCCAGCAGCCTCACAGATACGCAGTATTTT.

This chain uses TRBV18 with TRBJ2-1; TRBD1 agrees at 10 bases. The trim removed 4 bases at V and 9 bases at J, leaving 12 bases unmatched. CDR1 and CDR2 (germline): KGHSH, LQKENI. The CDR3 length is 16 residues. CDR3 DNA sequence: TGTGCCAGCTCACGACCCGGGACAGGGGCTGTTGGTGAGCAGTTCTTC. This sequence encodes CASSRPGTGAVGEQFF. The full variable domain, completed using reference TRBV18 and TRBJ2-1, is NAGVMQNPRHLVRRRGQEARLRCSPMKGHSHVYWYRQLPEEGLKFMVYLQKENIIDESGMPKERFSAEFPKEGPSILRIQQVVRGDSAAYFCASSRPGTGAVGEQFFGPGTRLTVL.

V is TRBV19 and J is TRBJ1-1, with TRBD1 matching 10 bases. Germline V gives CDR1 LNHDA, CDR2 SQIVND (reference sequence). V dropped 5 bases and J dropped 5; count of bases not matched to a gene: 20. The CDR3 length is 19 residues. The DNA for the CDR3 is TGTGCCAGTAGTCTCGCTCCGGGACAGGGGCAAGGTTTTTTTACTGAAGCTTTCTTT. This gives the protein CASSLAPGQGQGFFTEAFF. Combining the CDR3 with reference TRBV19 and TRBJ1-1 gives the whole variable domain DGGITQSPKYLFRKEGQNVTLSCEQNLNHDAMYWYRQDPGQGLRLIYYSQIVNDFQKGDIAEGYSVSREKKESFPLTVTSAQKNPTAFYLCASSLAPGQGQGFFTEAFFGQGTRLTVV.

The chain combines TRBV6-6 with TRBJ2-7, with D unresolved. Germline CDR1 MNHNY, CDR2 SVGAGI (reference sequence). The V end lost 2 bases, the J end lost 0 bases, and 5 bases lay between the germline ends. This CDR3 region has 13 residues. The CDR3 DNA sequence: TGTGCCAGCAGTTACGAGGACTCCTACGAGCAGTACTTC. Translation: CASSYEDSYEQYF.

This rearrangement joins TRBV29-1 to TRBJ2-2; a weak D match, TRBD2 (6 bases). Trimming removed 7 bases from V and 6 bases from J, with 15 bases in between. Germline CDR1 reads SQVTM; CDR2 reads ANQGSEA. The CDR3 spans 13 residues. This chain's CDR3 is CSATRGSAGELFF. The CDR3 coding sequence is TGCAGCGCGACTAGAGGGTCGGCCGGGGAGCTGTTTTTT.

DNA for the CDR3: TGTGCCAGCAGGTTACAGGGGGCTGGAAACACCATATATTTT. This gives the protein CASRLQGAGNTIYF. The rearrangement links TRBV6-5 to TRBJ1-3, with TRBD1 matching 8 bases. Germline assignment: CDR1 MNHEY and CDR2 SVGAGI. The J segment lost 2 bases and the V segment lost 6 bases, leaving 3 bases of the junction unmatched. This CDR3 spans 14 amino acids.

CDR3 region: CATSRDPWTGRTEAFF. The CDR3 nucleotides are TGTGCCACCAGCAGAGATCCTTGGACAGGGCGAACTGAAGCTTTCTTT. V gene TRBV15 combines with J gene TRBJ1-1; 8 positions agree with TRBD1. Per germline, CDR1 LNHNV and CDR2 YYDKDF (reference sequence). V trimming: 0 bases; J trimming: 5 bases; junction bases outside the gene matches: 8. The CDR3 consists of 16 residues.

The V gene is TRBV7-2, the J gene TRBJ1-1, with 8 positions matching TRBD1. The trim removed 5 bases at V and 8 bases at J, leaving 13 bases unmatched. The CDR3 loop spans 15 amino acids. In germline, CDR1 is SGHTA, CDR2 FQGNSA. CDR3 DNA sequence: TGTGCCAGCAGCCGACCGGACAGGGCAAGCGGGGAAGCTTTCTTT. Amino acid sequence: CASSRPDRASGEAFF.

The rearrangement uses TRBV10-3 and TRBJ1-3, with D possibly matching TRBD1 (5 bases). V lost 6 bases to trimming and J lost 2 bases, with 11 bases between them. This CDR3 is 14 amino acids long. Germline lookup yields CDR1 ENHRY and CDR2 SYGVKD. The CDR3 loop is CAIRLQGTGNTIYF. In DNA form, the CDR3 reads TGTGCCATCAGGCTTCAGGGAACTGGAAACACCATATATTTT.

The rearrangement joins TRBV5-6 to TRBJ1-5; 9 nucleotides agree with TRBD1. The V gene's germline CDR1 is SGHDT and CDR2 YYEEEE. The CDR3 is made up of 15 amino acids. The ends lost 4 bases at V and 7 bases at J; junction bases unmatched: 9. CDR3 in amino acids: CASSRTGQGWQPQHF. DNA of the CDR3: TGTGCCAGCAGCCGAACGGGACAGGGTTGGCAGCCCCAGCATTTT.